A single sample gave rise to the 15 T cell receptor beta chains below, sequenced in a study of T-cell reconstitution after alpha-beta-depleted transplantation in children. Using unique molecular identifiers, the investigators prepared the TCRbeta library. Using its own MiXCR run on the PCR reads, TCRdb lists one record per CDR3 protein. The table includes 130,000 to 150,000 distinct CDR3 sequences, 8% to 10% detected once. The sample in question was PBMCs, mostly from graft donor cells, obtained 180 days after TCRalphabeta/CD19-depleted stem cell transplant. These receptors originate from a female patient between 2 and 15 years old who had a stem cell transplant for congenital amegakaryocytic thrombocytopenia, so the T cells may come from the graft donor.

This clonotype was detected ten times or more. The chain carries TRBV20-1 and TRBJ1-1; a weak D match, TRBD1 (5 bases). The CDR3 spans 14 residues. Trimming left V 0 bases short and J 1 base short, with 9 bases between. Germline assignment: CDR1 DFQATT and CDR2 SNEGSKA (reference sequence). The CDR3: CSARDPGKNTEAFF. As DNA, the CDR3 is TGCAGTGCTAGAGATCCAGGGAAGAACACTGAAGCTTTCTTT.

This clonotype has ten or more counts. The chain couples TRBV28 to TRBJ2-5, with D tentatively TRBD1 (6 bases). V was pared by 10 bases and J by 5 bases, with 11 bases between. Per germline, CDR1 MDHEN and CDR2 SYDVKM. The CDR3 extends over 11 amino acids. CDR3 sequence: CATGVYETQYF. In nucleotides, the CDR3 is TGTGCCACAGGGGTATATGAGACCCAGTACTTC.

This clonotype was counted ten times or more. The CDR3, as DNA: TGTGCCAGCAGGTCGGGGGGGACGGCCCAGTACTTC. Residues: CASRSGGTAQYF. V is TRBV28 and J is TRBJ2-5, with 8 bases matching TRBD2. The CDR3 has 12 residues. The V and J ends lost 6 bases and 9 bases, in that order; junction bases with no gene match: 6. Germline V gene lookup returns CDR1 MDHEN and CDR2 SYDVKM. Together with reference TRBV28 and TRBJ2-5, the CDR3 gives the full variable domain: DVKVTQSSRYLVKRTGEKVFLECVQDMDHENMFWYRQDPGLGLRLIYFSYDVKMKEKGDIPEGYSVSREKKERFSLILESASTNQTSMYLCASRSGGTAQYFGPGTRLLVL.

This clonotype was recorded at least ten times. CDR3 sequence: CASLQGNTIYF. As DNA, the CDR3 is TGTGCCAGTTTACAGGGAAACACCATATATTTT. This chain joins TRBV12-3 or TRBV12-4 and TRBJ1-3; D remains unclear. The CDR3 sequence is 11 residues long. V was shortened by 9 bases and J by 4 bases, with 7 bases between the two germline ends.

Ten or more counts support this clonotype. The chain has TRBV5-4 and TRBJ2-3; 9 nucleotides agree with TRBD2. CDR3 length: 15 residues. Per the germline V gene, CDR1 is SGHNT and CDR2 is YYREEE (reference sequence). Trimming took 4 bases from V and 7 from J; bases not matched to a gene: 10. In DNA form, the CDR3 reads TGTGCCAGCAGCCGAGCAGCTAGCGGGATTAATACGCAGTATTTT. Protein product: CASSRAASGINTQYF.

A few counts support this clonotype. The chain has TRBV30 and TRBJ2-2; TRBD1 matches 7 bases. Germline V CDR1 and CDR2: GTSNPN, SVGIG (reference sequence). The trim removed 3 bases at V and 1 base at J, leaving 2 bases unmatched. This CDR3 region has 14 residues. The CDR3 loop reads CAWSWTGNTGELFF. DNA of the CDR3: TGTGCCTGGAGCTGGACAGGGAACACCGGGGAGCTGTTTTTT.

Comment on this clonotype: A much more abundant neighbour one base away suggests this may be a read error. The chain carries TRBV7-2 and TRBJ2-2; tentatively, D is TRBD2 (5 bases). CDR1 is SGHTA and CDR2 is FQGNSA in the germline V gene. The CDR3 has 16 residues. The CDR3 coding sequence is TGTGCCAGCAGCGCGACTACAAAATTGAACACCTGGGAGCTGTTTTTT. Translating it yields CASSATTKLNTWELFF.

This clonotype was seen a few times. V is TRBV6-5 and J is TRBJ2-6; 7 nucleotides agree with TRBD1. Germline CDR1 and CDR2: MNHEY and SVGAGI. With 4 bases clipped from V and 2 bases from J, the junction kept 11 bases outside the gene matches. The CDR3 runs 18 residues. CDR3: CASSLVGRGKAGANVLTF. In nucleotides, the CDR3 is TGTGCCAGCAGTTTGGTAGGCAGGGGGAAGGCTGGGGCCAACGTCCTGACTTTC.

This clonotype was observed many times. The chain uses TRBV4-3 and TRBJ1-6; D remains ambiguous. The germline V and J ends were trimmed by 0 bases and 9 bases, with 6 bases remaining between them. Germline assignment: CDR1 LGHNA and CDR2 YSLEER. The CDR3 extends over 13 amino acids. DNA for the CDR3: TGCGCCAGCAGCCAAGATCGCGGTTCACCCCTCCACTTT. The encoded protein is CASSQDRGSPLHF.

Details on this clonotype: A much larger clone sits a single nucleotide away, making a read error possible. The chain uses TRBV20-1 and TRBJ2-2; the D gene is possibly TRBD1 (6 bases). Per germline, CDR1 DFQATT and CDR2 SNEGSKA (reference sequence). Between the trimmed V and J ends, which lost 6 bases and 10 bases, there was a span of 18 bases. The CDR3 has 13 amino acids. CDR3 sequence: CSASGQPDVELFF. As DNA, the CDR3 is TGCAGTGCAAGTGGACAGCCCGACGTGGAGCTGTTTTTT.

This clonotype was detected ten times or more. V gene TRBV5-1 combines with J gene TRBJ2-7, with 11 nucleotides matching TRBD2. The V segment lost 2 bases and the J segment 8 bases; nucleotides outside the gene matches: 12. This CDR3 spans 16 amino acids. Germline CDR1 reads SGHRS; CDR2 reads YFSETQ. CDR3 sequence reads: CASSFGLAGGFLKQYF. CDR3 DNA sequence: TGCGCCAGCAGCTTCGGCCTAGCGGGAGGTTTTCTGAAGCAGTACTTC.

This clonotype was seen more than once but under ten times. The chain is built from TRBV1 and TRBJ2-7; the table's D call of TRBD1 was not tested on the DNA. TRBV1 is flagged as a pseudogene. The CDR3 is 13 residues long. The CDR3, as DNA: TGCACCATAAACCCGGGACCGCGCCACGAGCAGTACTTC. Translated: CTINPGPRHEQYF.

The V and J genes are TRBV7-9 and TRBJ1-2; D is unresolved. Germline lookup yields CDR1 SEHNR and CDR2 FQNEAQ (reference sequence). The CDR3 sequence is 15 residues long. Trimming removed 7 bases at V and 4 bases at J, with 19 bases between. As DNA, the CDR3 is TGTGCCAGCACTCACGACACGGGTGGGATCTATGGCTACACCTTC. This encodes CASTHDTGGIYGYTF.

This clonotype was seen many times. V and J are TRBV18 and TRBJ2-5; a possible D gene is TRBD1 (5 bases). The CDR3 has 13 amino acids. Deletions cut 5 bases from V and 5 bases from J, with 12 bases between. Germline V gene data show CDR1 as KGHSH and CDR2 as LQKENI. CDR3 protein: CASSISTAETQYF. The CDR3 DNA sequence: TGTGCCAGCTCAATTTCGACAGCTGAGACCCAGTACTTC.

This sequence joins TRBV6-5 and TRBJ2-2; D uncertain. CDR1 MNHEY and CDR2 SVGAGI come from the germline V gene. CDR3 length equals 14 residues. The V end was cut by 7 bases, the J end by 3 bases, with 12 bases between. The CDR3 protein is CASIGPGYTGELFF. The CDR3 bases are TGTGCCAGCATCGGGCCCGGGTACACCGGGGAGCTGTTTTTT.